A single sample gave rise to the 24 T cell receptor beta chains below, sequenced in a study of blood T cell repertoires in COVID-19. Repertoires were generated with immunoSEQ multiplex PCR, while TCRdb's copy carries only in-frame clones and drops some. The profile shows more than 150,000 clones, around 90% of them singletons. The sequenced material came from peripheral blood. Every receptor here comes from a man aged 45 to 65 with acute or convalescent COVID-19.

This clone was counted between two and nine times. Other DNA sequences of this sample code for an identical CDR3. The chain carries TRBV20-1 and TRBJ2-7, with a tentative D call TRBD1 (5 bases). CDR3 length: 11 residues. Germline V gives CDR1 DFQATT, CDR2 SNEGSKA (reference sequence). V was trimmed by 3 bases and J by 5 bases, leaving 8 bases between them. The CDR3 loop is CSASSGHEQYV. The DNA for the CDR3 is TGCAGTGCTAGTTCAGGGCACGAGCAGTACGTC.

The chain recombines TRBV7-2 with TRBJ1-3; D gene uncertain. The CDR3 loop spans 16 amino acids. CDR1 and CDR2 from the germline V gene are SGHTA and FQGNSA. V lost 1 base and J lost 0, with 10 bases in between. The CDR3: CASSLVLGSSGNTIYF. The CDR3 DNA sequence: TGTGCCAGCAGCTTAGTTTTAGGGAGCTCTGGAAACACCATATATTTT.

The chain has TRBV6-5 and TRBJ2-4; 8 bases are shared with TRBD1. The CDR3 totals 13 residues. Looked up from germline, CDR1 is MNHEY and CDR2 is SVGAGI. The V gene end was trimmed by 2 bases and the J gene end by 7 bases; junction bases not matched to a gene: 1. DNA of the CDR3: TGTGCCAGCAGTTACCAGGGGGCGAACATTCAGTACTTC. Translation: CASSYQGANIQYF.

The chain links TRBV7-2 to TRBJ2-7, with 7 bases identical to TRBD2. Per the germline V gene, CDR1 is SGHTA and CDR2 is FQGNSA. The CDR3 length is 15 residues. J gave up 4 bases and V 1 base, and 7 bases lay outside the gene matches. CDR3 region: CASSLVAGERYEQYF. DNA for the CDR3: TGTGCCAGCAGCTTAGTTGCGGGAGAAAGGTACGAGCAGTACTTC.

J is TRBJ2-7 and V is TRBV6-1; a weak D match, TRBD1 (6 bases). Trimming removed 1 base from V and 6 bases from J, with 13 bases in between. Per the germline V gene, CDR1 is MNHNS and CDR2 is SASEGT. The CDR3 covers 14 residues. The CDR3 DNA follows: TGTGCCAGCAGTGAAGGCAGGGGTTGGTTCGAGCAGTACTTC. Protein product: CASSEGRGWFEQYF.

The chain combines TRBV28 with TRBJ2-3; 9 bases fit TRBD1. The CDR3 consists of 15 residues. The V gene's germline CDR1 is MDHEN and CDR2 SYDVKM. V lost 3 bases and J lost 0; bases outside the gene matches: 1. The CDR3 DNA is TGTGCCAGCAGTTTGGGACAGGGTAGCACAGATACGCAGTATTTT. Protein: CASSLGQGSTDTQYF.

This rearrangement joins TRBV11-2 to TRBJ2-7, with 7 bases that match TRBD1. From germline, CDR1 is SGHAT and CDR2 FQNNGV. The CDR3 has 16 amino acids. Losses at the gene ends were 1 base for V and 0 bases for J; bases not matched to a gene: 6. The CDR3 is CASSLATGDPSYEQYV. In DNA, the CDR3 is TGTGCCAGCAGCTTAGCTACAGGGGACCCCTCCTACGAGCAGTACGTC.

This chain joins TRBV24-1 and TRBJ2-3; 10 nucleotides agree with TRBD2. The V gene end was trimmed by 1 base and the J gene end by 9 bases; junction bases not matched to a gene: 12. CDR3 size: 17 residues. In germline, CDR1 is KGHDR, CDR2 SFDVKD. This CDR3 reads CATSDFVAGGKGDTQYF. The CDR3 coding sequence is TGTGCCACCAGTGATTTTGTAGCGGGGGGCAAGGGAGACACGCAGTATTTT.

The chain joins TRBV4-2 to TRBJ2-1; 8 positions match TRBD2. CDR3 length: 16 amino acids. The J segment lost 4 bases and the V segment lost 0 bases, leaving 5 bases of the junction unmatched. Germline V gene lookup returns CDR1 LGHNA and CDR2 YNFKEQ. CDR3 protein: CASSQDTSGAYNEQFF. Here the CDR3 DNA reads TGTGCCAGCAGCCAAGATACTAGCGGAGCATACAATGAGCAGTTCTTC.

The chain recombines TRBV28 with TRBJ1-1, with 7 positions matching TRBD1. CDR3 size: 14 residues. V lost 5 bases to trimming and J lost 5 bases; unmatched junction nucleotides: 8. Germline V CDR1 and CDR2: MDHEN, SYDVKM. This chain's CDR3 is CASSPHRGGTEAFF. The DNA for the CDR3 is TGTGCCAGCAGTCCTCACAGGGGAGGAACTGAAGCTTTCTTT.

The chain is built from TRBV6-5 and TRBJ1-6, with unresolved D. The CDR3 runs to 12 residues. Germline V gives CDR1 MNHEY, CDR2 SVGAGI. With 8 bases removed from V and 3 bases from J, the gap between germline ends came to 5 bases. The CDR3 spells CASRSYNSPLHF. Here the CDR3 DNA reads TGTGCCAGCCGGAGCTATAATTCACCCCTCCACTTT.

The J gene is TRBJ1-6, the V gene TRBV7-9, with D maybe TRBD1 (5 bases). The V end was cut by 5 bases, the J end by 6 bases, with 17 bases between. Germline CDR1 is SEHNR and CDR2 is FQNEAQ (reference sequence). This CDR3 has 16 amino acids. CDR3 DNA sequence: TGTGCCAGCAGCCCCCCAGGGATAGGAGCTAATTCACCCCTCCACTTT. Protein product: CASSPPGIGANSPLHF.

The J gene is TRBJ1-4, the V gene TRBV7-2; D not certain. CDR1 SGHTA and CDR2 FQGNSA come from the germline V gene. The CDR3 is made up of 15 amino acids. Between the trimmed V and J ends, which lost 1 base and 4 bases, there was a span of 10 bases. CDR3 residues: CASSLGGQLNEKLFF. In DNA, the CDR3 is TGTGCCAGCAGCTTAGGAGGTCAACTTAATGAAAAACTGTTTTTT.

V usage is TRBV11-2 and J usage is TRBJ2-5; D call uncertain. There are 13 residues in the CDR3. Trimming removed 1 base from V and 3 bases from J, with 6 bases in between. The V gene's germline CDR1 is SGHAT and CDR2 FQNNGV. The CDR3 spells CASSLGSKETQYF. CDR3 in DNA: TGTGCCAGCAGCTTAGGTTCCAAAGAGACCCAGTACTTC.

V gene TRBV5-4 combines with J gene TRBJ2-2; 13 bases fit TRBD2. V lost 0 bases, J lost 7 bases, and 12 bases stayed unmatched. The germline gives CDR1 SGHNT, CDR2 YYREEE (reference sequence). This CDR3 comprises 19 residues. The CDR3 DNA reads as TGTGCCAGCAGCTTGGATAGCACTAGCGGGGGGGCCTCCCACGGGGAGCTGTTTTTT. This sequence encodes CASSLDSTSGGASHGELFF.

The chain employs TRBV18 and TRBJ2-2, with 8 bases identical to TRBD2. After removal of 3 bases from V and 5 bases from J, the junction contained 8 bases not matched to a gene. CDR1 KGHSH and CDR2 LQKENI come from the germline V gene. The CDR3 is 16 amino acids. DNA for the CDR3: TGTGCCAGCTCACCCAGCCACGGGGGGGCAACCGGGGAGCTGTTTTTT. It codes for CASSPSHGGATGELFF.

The rearrangement uses TRBV7-6 and TRBJ2-2, with D possibly being TRBD1 (5 bases). Germline values: CDR1 SGHVS, CDR2 FNYEAQ. Trimming took off 2 bases at V and 5 bases at J, with 12 bases between the two ends. The CDR3 runs to 15 residues. The CDR3 bases are TGTGCCAGCAGCTTAAGGGGTGGGCGGACCGGGGAGCTGTTTTTT. Translated: CASSLRGGRTGELFF.

This chain connects TRBV7-2 to TRBJ2-5, with 7 bases identical to TRBD2. CDR3 length: 16 residues. The J segment lost 2 bases and the V segment lost 4 bases, leaving 10 bases of the junction unmatched. The germline CDR1 and CDR2 sequences are SGHTA and FQGNSA. CDR3 loop: CASSSDFARGQETQYF. The CDR3 DNA follows: TGTGCCAGCAGCTCCGACTTCGCGCGGGGGCAAGAGACCCAGTACTTC. Supplemented by reference TRBV7-2 and TRBJ2-5, the full variable domain reads GAGVSQSPSNKVTEKGKDVELRCDPISGHTALYWYRQSLGQGLEFLIYFQGNSAPDKSGLPSDRFSAERTGGSVSTLTIQRTQQEDSAVYLCASSSDFARGQETQYFGPGTRLLVL.

The chain joins TRBV5-1 to TRBJ2-1; a possible D gene is TRBD2 (6 bases). Trimming shortened V by 4 bases and J by 4 bases, and 12 bases separated the two germline ends. The V gene's germline CDR1 is SGHRS and CDR2 YFSETQ. The CDR3 is made up of 14 amino acids. For the CDR3, the DNA is TGCGCCAGCAGCCGGGGGACGGAATACAATGAGCAGTTCTTC. Its translation: CASSRGTEYNEQFF.

This chain connects TRBV7-3 to TRBJ1-1; no clear D. CDR1 is SGHTA and CDR2 is FQGTGA in the germline V gene. V lost 2 bases to trimming and J lost 1 base, with 11 bases between them. The CDR3 consists of 15 residues. CDR3 DNA sequence: TGTGCCAGCAGCTTAGCGGGTTCGGGGAACACTGAAGCTTTCTTT. It yields the protein CASSLAGSGNTEAFF.

As regards this clone: At one end, the junction sequence differs from germline, possibly due to a read error. CDR3: CAGSASTPGETQYF. In DNA form, the CDR3 reads TGTGCCGGCAGCGCGTCGACACCAGGGGAGACCCAGTACTTC. The chain is built from TRBV4-2 and TRBJ2-5; D possibly corresponds to TRBD1 (5 bases). Looked up from germline, CDR1 is LGHNA and CDR2 is YNFKEQ. This CDR3 is built from 14 residues.

The V gene is TRBV3-1 (or the pseudogene TRBV3-2), the J gene TRBJ1-5; D ambiguous. Trimming took off 1 base at V and 5 bases at J, with 12 bases between the two ends. Germline lookup yields CDR1 LGHDT and CDR2 YNNKEL (reference sequence). This CDR3 is built from 15 residues. CDR3 sequence: CASSQGVSRDQPQHF. CDR3 coding DNA: TGTGCCAGCAGCCAAGGGGTTTCGAGGGATCAGCCCCAGCATTTT.

V is TRBV10-1 and J is TRBJ2-7, with TRBD1 identical over 9 bases. In germline, CDR1 is WNHNN, CDR2 SYGVQD (reference sequence). This CDR3 is 15 amino acids long. Unmatched junction bases numbered 8, after V lost 3 bases and J lost 5 bases. The CDR3 loop reads CASSDEGTGLNEQYV. CDR3 nucleotides: TGCGCCAGCAGTGACGAGGGGACAGGGTTAAACGAGCAGTACGTC.

This sequence joins TRBV4-1 and TRBJ1-2; 9 nucleotides line up with TRBD1. Looked up from germline, CDR1 is MGHRA and CDR2 is YSYEKL. This CDR3 has 15 residues. Germline trimming cut 0 bases from V and 6 bases from J; bases unmatched to any gene: 5. This chain's CDR3 is CASSQDEGQGDGYTF. CDR3 nucleotide sequence: TGCGCCAGCAGCCAAGATGAGGGACAGGGAGATGGCTACACCTTC.